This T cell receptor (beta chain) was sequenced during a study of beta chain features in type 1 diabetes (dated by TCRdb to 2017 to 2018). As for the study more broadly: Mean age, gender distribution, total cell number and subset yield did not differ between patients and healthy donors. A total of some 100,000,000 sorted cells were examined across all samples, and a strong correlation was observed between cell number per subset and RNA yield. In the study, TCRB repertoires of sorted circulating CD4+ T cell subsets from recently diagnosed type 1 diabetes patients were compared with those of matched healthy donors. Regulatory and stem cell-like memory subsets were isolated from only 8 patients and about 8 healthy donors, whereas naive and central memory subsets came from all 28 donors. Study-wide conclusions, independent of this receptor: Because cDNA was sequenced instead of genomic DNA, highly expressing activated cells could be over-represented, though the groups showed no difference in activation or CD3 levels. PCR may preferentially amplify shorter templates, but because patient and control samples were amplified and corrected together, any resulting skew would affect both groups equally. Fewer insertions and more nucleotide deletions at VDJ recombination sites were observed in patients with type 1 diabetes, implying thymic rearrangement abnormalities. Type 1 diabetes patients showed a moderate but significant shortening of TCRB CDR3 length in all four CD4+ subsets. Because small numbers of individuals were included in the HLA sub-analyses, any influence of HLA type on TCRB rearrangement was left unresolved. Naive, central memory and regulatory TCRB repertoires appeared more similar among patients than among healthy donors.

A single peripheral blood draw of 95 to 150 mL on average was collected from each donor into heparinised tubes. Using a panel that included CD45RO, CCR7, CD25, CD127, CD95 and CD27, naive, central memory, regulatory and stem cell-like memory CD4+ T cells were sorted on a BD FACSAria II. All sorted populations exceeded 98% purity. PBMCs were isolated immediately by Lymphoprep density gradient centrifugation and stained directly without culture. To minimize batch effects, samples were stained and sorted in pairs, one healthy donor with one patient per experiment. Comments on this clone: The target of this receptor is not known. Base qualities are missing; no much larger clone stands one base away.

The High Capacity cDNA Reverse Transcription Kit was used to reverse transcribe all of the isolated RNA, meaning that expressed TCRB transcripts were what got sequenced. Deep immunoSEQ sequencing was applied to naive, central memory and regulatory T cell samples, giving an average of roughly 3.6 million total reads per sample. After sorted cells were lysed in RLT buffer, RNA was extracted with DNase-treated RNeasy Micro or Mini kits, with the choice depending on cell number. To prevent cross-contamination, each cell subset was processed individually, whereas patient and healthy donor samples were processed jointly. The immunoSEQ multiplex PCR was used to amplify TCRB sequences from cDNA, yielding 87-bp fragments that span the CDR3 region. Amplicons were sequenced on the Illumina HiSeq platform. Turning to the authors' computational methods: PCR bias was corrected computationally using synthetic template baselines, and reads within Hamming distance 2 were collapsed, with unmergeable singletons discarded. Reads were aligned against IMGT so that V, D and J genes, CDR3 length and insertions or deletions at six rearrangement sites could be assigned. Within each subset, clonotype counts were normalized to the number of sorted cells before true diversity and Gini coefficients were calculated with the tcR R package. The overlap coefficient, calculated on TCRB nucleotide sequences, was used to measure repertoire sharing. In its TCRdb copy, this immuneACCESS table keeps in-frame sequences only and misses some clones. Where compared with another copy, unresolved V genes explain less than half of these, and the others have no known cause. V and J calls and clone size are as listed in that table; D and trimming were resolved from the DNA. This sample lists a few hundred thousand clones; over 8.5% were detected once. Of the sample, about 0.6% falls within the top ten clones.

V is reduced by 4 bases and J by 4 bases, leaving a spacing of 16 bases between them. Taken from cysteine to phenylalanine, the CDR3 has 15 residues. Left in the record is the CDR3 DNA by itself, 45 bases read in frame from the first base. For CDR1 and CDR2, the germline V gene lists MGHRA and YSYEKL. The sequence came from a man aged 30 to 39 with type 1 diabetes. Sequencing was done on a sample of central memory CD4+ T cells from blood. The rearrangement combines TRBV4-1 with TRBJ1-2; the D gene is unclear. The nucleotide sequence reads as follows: TGCGCCAGCAGCCGCCCCGTCAGCGGATTCTATGGCTACACCTTC. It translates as CASSRPVSGFYGYTF.